The sequence of this TCR beta chain was determined in a study of T cell responses to AZD1222 COVID-19 vaccine. Using immunoSEQ multiplex PCR, the repertoire was profiled, and TCRdb retains in-frame clones only, with some absent. The sample lists about 120,000 clones; 90% to 95% were seen once. V trimming: 2 bases; J trimming: 6 bases; junction bases outside the gene matches: 0. The CDR3 covers 14 residues. Germline-derived CDR1 and CDR2 are LNHDA and SQIVND (reference sequence). V gene TRBV19 combines with J gene TRBJ1-6; TRBD1 aligns across 8 bases. The material sequenced was peripheral blood, taken on day 0 of AZD1222 vaccination. This TCR came from an adult in good health. Here the CDR3 reads CASSIQGANSPLHF. The CDR3 coding sequence is TGTGCCAGTAGTATACAGGGGGCTAATTCACCCCTCCACTTT.